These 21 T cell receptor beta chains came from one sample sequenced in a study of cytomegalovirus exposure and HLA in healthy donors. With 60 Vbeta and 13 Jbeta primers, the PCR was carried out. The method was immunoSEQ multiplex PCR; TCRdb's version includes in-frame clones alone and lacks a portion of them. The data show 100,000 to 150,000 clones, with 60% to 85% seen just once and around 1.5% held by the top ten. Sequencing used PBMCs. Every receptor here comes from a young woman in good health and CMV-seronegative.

This chain's CDR3 is CASSKTGANTGELFF. The CDR3 nucleotides read TGCGCCAGCAGTAAGACAGGAGCAAACACCGGGGAGCTGTTTTTT. This chain connects TRBV10-1 to TRBJ2-2; tentatively, D is TRBD1 (6 bases). Germline-derived CDR1 and CDR2 are WNHNN and SYGVQD (reference sequence). Trimming pared 5 bases from V and 2 bases from J, leaving 12 bases between. The CDR3 runs to 15 residues.

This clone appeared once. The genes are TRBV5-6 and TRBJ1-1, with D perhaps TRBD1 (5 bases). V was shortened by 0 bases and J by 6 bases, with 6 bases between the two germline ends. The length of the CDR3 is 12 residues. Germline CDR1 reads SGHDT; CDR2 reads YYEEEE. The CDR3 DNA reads TGTGCCAGCAGCTTGGAAGGGGCTGAAGCTTTCTTT. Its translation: CASSLEGAEAFF.

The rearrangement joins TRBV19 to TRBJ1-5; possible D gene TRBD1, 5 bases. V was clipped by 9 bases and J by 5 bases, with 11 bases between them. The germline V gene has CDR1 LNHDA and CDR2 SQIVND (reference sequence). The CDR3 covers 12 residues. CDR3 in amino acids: CASQWGDQPQHF. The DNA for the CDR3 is TGTGCCAGCCAATGGGGGGATCAGCCCCAGCATTTT.

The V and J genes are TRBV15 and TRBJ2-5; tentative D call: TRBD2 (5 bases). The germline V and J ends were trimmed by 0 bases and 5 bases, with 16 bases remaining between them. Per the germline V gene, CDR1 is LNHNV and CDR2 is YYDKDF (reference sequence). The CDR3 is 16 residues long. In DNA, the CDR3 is TGTGCCACCAGCAGAGATAGACGGGGAGCCGGCGAGACCCAGTACTTC. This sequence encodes CATSRDRRGAGETQYF.

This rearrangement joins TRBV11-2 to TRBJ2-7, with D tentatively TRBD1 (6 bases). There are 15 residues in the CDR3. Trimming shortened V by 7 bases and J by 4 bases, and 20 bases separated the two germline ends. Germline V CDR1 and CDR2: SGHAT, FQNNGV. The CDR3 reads CASNFIRGVPYEQYF. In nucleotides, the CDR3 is TGTGCCAGCAACTTCATCAGGGGAGTCCCTTACGAGCAGTACTTC.

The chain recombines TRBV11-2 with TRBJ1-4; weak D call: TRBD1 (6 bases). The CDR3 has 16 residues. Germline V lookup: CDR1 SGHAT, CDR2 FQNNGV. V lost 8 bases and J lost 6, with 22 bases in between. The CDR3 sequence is CASAVGRGRGDEKLFF. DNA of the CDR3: TGTGCCAGCGCGGTAGGGCGGGGGCGCGGGGATGAAAAACTGTTTTTT. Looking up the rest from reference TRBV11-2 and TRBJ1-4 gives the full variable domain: EAGVAQSPRYKIIEKRQSVAFWCNPISGHATLYWYQQILGQGPKLLIQFQNNGVVDDSQLPKDRFSAERLKGVDSTLKIQPAKLEDSAVYLCASAVGRGRGDEKLFFGSGTQLSVL.

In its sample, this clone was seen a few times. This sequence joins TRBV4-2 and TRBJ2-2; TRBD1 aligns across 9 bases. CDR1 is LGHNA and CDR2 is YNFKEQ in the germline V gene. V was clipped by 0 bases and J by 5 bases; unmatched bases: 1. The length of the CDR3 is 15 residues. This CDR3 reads CASSQDGTGTGELFF. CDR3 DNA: TGTGCCAGCAGCCAAGATGGGACAGGGACCGGGGAGCTGTTTTTT.

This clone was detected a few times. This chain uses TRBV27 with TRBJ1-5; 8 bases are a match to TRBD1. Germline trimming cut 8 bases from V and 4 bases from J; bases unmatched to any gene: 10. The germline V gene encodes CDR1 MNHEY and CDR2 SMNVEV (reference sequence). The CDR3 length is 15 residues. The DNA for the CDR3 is TGTGCCAGCCGCCCCGTACAGGGGGTTAATCAGCCCCAGCATTTT. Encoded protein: CASRPVQGVNQPQHF.

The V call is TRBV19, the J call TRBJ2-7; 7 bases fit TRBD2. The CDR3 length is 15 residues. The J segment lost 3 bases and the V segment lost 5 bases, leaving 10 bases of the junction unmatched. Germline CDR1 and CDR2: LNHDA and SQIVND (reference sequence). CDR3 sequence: CASSSLGGRGYEQYF. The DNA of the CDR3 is TGTGCCAGTAGTTCTCTCGGCGGGAGAGGCTACGAGCAGTACTTC.

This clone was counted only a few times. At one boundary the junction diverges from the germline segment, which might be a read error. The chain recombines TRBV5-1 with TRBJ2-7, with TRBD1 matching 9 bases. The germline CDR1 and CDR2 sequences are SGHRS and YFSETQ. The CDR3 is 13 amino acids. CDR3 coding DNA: TGTGCCAGCAGCACCGGGACAGGGTACGAGCAGTACTTC. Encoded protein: CASSTGTGYEQYF. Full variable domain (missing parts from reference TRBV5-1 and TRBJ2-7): KAGVTQTPRYLIKTRGQQVTLSCSPISGHRSVSWYQQTPGQGLQFLFEYFSETQRNKGNFPGRFSGRQFSNSRSEMNVSTLELGDSALYLCASSTGTGYEQYFGPGTRLTVT.

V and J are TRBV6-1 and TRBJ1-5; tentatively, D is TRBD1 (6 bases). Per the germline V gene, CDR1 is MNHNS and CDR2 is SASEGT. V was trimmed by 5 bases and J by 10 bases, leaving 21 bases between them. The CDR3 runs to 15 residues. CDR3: CASSLTGIDLRPQHF. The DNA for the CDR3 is TGTGCCAGCAGTTTAACAGGGATCGACCTTCGCCCCCAGCATTTT.

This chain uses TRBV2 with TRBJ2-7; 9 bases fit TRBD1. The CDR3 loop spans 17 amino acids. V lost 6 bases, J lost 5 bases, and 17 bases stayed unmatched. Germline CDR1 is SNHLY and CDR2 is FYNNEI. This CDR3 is CASSLEIPGQGKNEQYF. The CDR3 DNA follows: TGTGCCAGCAGCCTGGAGATACCGGGACAGGGTAAGAACGAGCAGTACTTC.

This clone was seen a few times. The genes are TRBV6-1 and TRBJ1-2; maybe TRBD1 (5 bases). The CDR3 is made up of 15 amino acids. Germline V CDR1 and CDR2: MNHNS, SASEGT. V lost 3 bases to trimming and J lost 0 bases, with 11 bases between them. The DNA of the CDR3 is TGTGCCAGCAGTGACTCTGGGGGGGCTAACTATGGCTACACCTTC. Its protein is CASSDSGGANYGYTF.

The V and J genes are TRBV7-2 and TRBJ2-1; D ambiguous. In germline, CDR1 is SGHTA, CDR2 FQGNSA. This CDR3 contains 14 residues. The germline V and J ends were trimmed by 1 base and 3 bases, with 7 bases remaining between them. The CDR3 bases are TGTGCCAGCAGCTTAGACTTTAGCTACAATGAGCAGTTCTTC. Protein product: CASSLDFSYNEQFF.

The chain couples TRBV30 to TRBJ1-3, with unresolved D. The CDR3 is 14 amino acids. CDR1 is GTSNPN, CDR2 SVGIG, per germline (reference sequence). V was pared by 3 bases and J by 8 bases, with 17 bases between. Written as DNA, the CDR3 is TGTGCCTGGAGCGACGCCCCCTTCGGGGACACCATATATTTT. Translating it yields CAWSDAPFGDTIYF.

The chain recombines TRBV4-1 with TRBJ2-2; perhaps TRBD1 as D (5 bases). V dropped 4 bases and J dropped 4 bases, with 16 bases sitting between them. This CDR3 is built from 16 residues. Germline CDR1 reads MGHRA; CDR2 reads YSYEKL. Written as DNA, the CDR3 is TGCGCCAGCAGCCCCAGGGTGGTCTGGGCCACCGGGGAGCTGTTTTTT. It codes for CASSPRVVWATGELFF.

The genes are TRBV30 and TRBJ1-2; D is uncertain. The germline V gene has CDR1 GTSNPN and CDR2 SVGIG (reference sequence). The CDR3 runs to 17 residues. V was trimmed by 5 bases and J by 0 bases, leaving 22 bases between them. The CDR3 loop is CAWRPRSGFRPNYGYTF. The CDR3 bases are TGTGCCTGGCGGCCTCGGTCGGGGTTTAGACCTAACTATGGCTACACCTTC.

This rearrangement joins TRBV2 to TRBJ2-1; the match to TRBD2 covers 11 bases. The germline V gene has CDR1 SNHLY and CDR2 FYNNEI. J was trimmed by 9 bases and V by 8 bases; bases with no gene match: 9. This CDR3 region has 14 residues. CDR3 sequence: CASEKTSGTGEQFF. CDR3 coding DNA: TGTGCCAGCGAAAAGACTAGCGGGACCGGTGAGCAGTTCTTC.

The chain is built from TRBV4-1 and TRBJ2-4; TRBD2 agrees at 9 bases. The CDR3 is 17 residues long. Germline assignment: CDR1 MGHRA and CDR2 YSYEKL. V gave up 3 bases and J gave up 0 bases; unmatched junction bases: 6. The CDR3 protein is CASSHPIAGAAKNIQYF. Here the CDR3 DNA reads TGCGCCAGCAGCCACCCCATAGCGGGAGCAGCCAAAAACATTCAGTACTTC.

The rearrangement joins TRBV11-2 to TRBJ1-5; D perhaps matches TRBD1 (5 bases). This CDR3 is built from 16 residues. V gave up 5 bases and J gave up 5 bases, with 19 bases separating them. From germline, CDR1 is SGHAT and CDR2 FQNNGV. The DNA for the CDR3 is TGTGCCAGCAGCCCCATCGGCGGGCCGGGGGATCAGCCCCAGCATTTT. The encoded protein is CASSPIGGPGDQPQHF.

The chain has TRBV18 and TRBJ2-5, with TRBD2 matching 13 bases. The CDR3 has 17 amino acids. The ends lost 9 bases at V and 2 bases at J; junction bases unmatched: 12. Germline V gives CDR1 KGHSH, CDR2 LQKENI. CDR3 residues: CASITGLAGVVQETQYF. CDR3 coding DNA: TGTGCCAGTATCACCGGACTAGCGGGAGTGGTACAAGAGACCCAGTACTTC. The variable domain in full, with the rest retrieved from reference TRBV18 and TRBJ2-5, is NAGVMQNPRHLVRRRGQEARLRCSPMKGHSHVYWYRQLPEEGLKFMVYLQKENIIDESGMPKERFSAEFPKEGPSILRIQQVVRGDSAAYFCASITGLAGVVQETQYFGPGTRLLVL.